This T cell receptor (beta chain) originates from a study of PD-L1 blockade in urothelial cancer. Produced via immunoSEQ multiplex PCR; TCRdb's table is partial and in-frame only. The data contain about 84,000 clones, more than 85% of them singletons. Trimming at V came to 2 bases and at J to 2 bases, leaving 4 bases not matched to a gene. The CDR3 runs to 15 residues. CDR1 is MGHDK and CDR2 is SYGVNS in the germline V gene. The chain joins TRBV25-1 to TRBJ2-7; the match to TRBD1 covers 9 bases. The starting material was PBMCs, obtained around atezolizumab (anti-PD-L1) treatment. The receptor comes from a man aged 60 to 75 with urothelial cancer. The CDR3 region has the DNA TGTGCCAGCAGTGAAAGGGGACAGGGACCCTACGAGCAGTACTTC. This sequence encodes CASSERGQGPYEQYF.